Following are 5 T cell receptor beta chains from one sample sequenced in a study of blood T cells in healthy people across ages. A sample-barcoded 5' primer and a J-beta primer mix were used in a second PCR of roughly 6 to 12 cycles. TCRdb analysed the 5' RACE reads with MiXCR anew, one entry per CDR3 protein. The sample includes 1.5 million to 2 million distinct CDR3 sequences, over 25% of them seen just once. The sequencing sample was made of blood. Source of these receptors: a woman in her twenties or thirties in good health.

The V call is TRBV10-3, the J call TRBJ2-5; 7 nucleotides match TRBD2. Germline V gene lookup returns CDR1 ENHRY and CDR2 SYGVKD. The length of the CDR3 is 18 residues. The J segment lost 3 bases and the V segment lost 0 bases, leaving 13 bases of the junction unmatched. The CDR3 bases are TGTGCCATCAGTGAGTCGAGGGCCCTAGCGGAGACAAAAGAGACCCAGTACTTC. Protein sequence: CAISESRALAETKETQYF.

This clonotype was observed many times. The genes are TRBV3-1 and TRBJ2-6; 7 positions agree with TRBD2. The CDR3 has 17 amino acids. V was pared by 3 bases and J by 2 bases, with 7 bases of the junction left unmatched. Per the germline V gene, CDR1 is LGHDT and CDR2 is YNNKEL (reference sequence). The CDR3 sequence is CASSQRGIGAGANVLTF. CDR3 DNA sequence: TGTGCCAGCAGCCAGCGGGGGATAGGAGCTGGGGCCAACGTCCTGACTTTC.

CDR3 residues: CSLMTGFDGYTF. For the CDR3, the DNA is TGCAGCTTAATGACAGGCTTCGATGGCTACACCTTC. The J gene is TRBJ1-2, the V gene TRBV29-1, with D perhaps matching TRBD1 (6 bases). CDR1 is SQVTM and CDR2 is ANQGSEA in the germline V gene. Trimming took 8 bases from V and 6 from J, leaving 16 bases between them. The CDR3 contains 12 residues.

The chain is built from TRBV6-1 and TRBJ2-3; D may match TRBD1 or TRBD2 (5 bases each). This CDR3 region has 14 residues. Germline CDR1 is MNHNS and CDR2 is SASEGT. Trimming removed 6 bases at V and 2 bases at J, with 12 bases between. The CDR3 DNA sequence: TGTGCCAGCAGACGGGACGGAGCCACAGATACGCAGTATTTT. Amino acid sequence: CASRRDGATDTQYF.

This chain's CDR3 is CASSYRGGPQETQYF. The CDR3 coding sequence is TGTGCCAGCAGTTACCGGGGCGGGCCACAGGAGACCCAGTACTTC. The V gene is TRBV6-6, the J gene TRBJ2-7, with D possibly being TRBD1 or TRBD2 (5 bases each). The J call may be in error: the DNA end matches TRBJ2-5 better. The V gene's germline CDR1 is MNHNY and CDR2 SVGAGI (reference sequence). The CDR3 consists of 15 residues.